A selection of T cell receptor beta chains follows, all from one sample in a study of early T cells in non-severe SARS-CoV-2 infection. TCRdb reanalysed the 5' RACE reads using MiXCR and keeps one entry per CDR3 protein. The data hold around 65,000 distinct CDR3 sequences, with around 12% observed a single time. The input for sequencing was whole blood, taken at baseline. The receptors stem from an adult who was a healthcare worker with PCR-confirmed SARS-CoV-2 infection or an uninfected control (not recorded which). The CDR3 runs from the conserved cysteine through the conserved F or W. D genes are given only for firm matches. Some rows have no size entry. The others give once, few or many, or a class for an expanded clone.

CDR3aa: CASSKTGLAKNIQYF
CDR3nt: TGCGCCAGCAGCAAGACTGGTCTAGCCAAAAACATTCAGTACTTC
len: 15
abundance: many
v_gene: TRBV5-1
j_gene: TRBJ2-4
d_gene: NA

CDR3aa: CASSPTGTSGDAGTQYF
CDR3nt: TGTGCCAGCAGTCCCACCGGGACTAGCGGGGACGCTGGTACCCAGTACTTC
len: 17
abundance: few
v_gene: TRBV7-9
j_gene: TRBJ2-5
d_gene: TRBD2

CDR3aa: CASSLPPGHQTYEQYF
CDR3nt: TGTGCCAGCAGCTTACCACCGGGACACCAAACCTACGAGCAGTACTTC
len: 16
abundance: many
v_gene: TRBV7-9
j_gene: TRBJ2-7
d_gene: NA

CDR3aa: CASRQDGNQPQHF
CDR3nt: TGTGCCAGCAGACAAGACGGAAATCAGCCCCAGCATTTT
len: 13
abundance: NA
v_gene: TRBV6-2/TRBV6-3
j_gene: TRBJ1-5
d_gene: NA

CDR3aa: CASSLDRARVETQYF
CDR3nt: TGTGCCAGCAGTTTGGACAGGGCGCGGGTAGAGACCCAGTACTTC
len: 15
abundance: NA
v_gene: TRBV27
j_gene: TRBJ2-5
d_gene: TRBD1

CDR3aa: CAWHGRWGYTF
CDR3nt: TGTGCCTGGCATGGCAGATGGGGCTACACCTTC
len: 11
abundance: many
v_gene: TRBV30
j_gene: TRBJ1-2
d_gene: NA

CDR3aa: CSVTLADTQYF
CDR3nt: TGCAGCGTGACACTTGCAGATACGCAGTATTTT
len: 11
abundance: NA
v_gene: TRBV29-1
j_gene: TRBJ2-3
d_gene: NA

CDR3aa: CASSYGHPQPQHF
CDR3nt: TGTGCCAGCAGCTATGGACACCCCCAGCCCCAGCATTTT
len: 13
abundance: few
v_gene: TRBV12-3/TRBV12-4
j_gene: TRBJ1-5
d_gene: NA

CDR3aa: CASSAPGADTQYF
CDR3nt: TGCGCCAGCAGTGCGCCTGGGGCAGATACGCAGTATTTT
len: 13
abundance: NA
v_gene: TRBV10-1
j_gene: TRBJ2-3
d_gene: NA

CDR3aa: CASSLSASYEQYF
CDR3nt: TGTGCCAGCAGTTTATCAGCCAGCTACGAGCAGTACTTC
len: 13
abundance: NA
v_gene: TRBV27
j_gene: TRBJ2-7
d_gene: NA

CDR3aa: CASSATGTGMYEQYF
CDR3nt: TGTGCCAGCAGCGCTACCGGGACAGGGATGTACGAGCAGTACTTC
len: 15
abundance: NA
v_gene: TRBV9
j_gene: TRBJ2-7
d_gene: TRBD1

CDR3aa: CASSTVYGYTF
CDR3nt: TGTGCCAGTAGTACCGTTTATGGCTACACCTTC
len: 11
abundance: NA
v_gene: TRBV19
j_gene: TRBJ1-2
d_gene: NA

CDR3aa: CASGLALGAGELFF
CDR3nt: TGTGCTAGTGGTTTGGCACTAGGCGCCGGGGAGCTGTTTTTT
len: 14
abundance: many
v_gene: TRBV12-5
j_gene: TRBJ2-2
d_gene: NA

CDR3aa: CSVAGQGYDEQFF
CDR3nt: TGCAGCGTTGCGGGACAGGGGTATGATGAGCAGTTCTTC
len: 13
abundance: NA
v_gene: TRBV29-1
j_gene: TRBJ2-1
d_gene: TRBD1

CDR3aa: CASSLVAEGMAKAFF
CDR3nt: TGTGCCAGCAGCTTAGTGGCTGAAGGGATGGCGAAAGCTTTCTTT
len: 15
abundance: few
v_gene: TRBV11-2
j_gene: TRBJ1-1
d_gene: NA

CDR3aa: CASSPSGQGLLSAGYTF
CDR3nt: TGTGCCAGCTCACCCTCGGGACAGGGATTGTTGTCGGCTGGCTACACCTTC
len: 17
abundance: few
v_gene: TRBV18
j_gene: TRBJ1-2
d_gene: TRBD1

CDR3aa: CASSPPVGAGANVLTF
CDR3nt: TGTGCCAGCAGTCCCCCGGTGGGGGCTGGGGCCAACGTCCTGACTTTC
len: 16
abundance: NA
v_gene: TRBV12-3/TRBV12-4
j_gene: TRBJ2-6
d_gene: NA

CDR3aa: CSTIRGLAAKNIQYF
CDR3nt: TGCAGTACTATCAGGGGGCTTGCCGCCAAAAACATTCAGTACTTC
len: 15
abundance: many
v_gene: TRBV20-1
j_gene: TRBJ2-4
d_gene: TRBD1

CDR3aa: CASSQESATGVFF
CDR3nt: TGTGCCAGCAGCCAAGAGTCAGCGACAGGAGTTTTCTTC
len: 13
abundance: NA
v_gene: TRBV3-1
j_gene: TRBJ2-1
d_gene: NA

CDR3aa: CNGASSRNEQFF
CDR3nt: TGCAACGGAGCTAGTTCCCGCAATGAGCAGTTCTTC
len: 12
abundance: NA
v_gene: TRBV29-1
j_gene: TRBJ2-1
d_gene: NA

CDR3aa: CASSYHHTRAGGELFF
CDR3nt: TGTGCCAGCAGCTATCATCATACTAGAGCGGGCGGGGAGCTGTTTTTT
len: 16
abundance: NA
v_gene: TRBV6-2/TRBV6-3
j_gene: TRBJ2-2
d_gene: NA

CDR3aa: CASSLVRSDTQYF
CDR3nt: TGTGCCAGCAGCTTAGTTCGGTCAGATACGCAGTATTTT
len: 13
abundance: NA
v_gene: TRBV7-2
j_gene: TRBJ2-3
d_gene: NA

CDR3aa: CASSEGTGDGYTF
CDR3nt: TGTGCCAGCTCAGAAGGGACAGGGGATGGCTACACCTTC
len: 13
abundance: NA
v_gene: TRBV18
j_gene: TRBJ1-2
d_gene: TRBD1

CDR3aa: CASSYRNTEAFF
CDR3nt: TGTGCCAGCAGTTACAGGAACACTGAAGCTTTCTTT
len: 12
abundance: many
v_gene: TRBV7-8
j_gene: TRBJ1-1
d_gene: NA

CDR3aa: CASSYYRGGYGYTF
CDR3nt: TGTGCCAGCAGCTATTACAGGGGTGGCTATGGCTACACCTTC
len: 14
abundance: NA
v_gene: TRBV11-2
j_gene: TRBJ1-2
d_gene: TRBD1

CDR3aa: CSARDHGYTEAFF
CDR3nt: TGCAGTGCTAGAGATCATGGATACACTGAAGCTTTCTTT
len: 13
abundance: many
v_gene: TRBV20-1
j_gene: TRBJ1-1
d_gene: NA

CDR3aa: CASSSILGTGEEQYF
CDR3nt: TGTGCCAGCAGCTCAATATTGGGGACAGGGGAAGAGCAGTACTTC
len: 15
abundance: many
v_gene: TRBV7-9
j_gene: TRBJ2-7
d_gene: TRBD1

CDR3aa: CASSYSLDGNTEAFF
CDR3nt: TGTGCCAGCAGTTACTCGTTGGACGGAAACACTGAAGCTTTCTTT
len: 15
abundance: few
v_gene: TRBV6-2/TRBV6-3
j_gene: TRBJ1-1
d_gene: NA

CDR3aa: CASRQRNEKLFF
CDR3nt: TGTGCCAGCAGGCAGCGAAATGAAAAACTGTTTTTT
len: 12
abundance: few
v_gene: TRBV28
j_gene: TRBJ1-4
d_gene: NA

CDR3aa: CASRHSGRGTDTQYF
CDR3nt: TGTGCCAGCAGGCATAGCGGGAGGGGCACAGATACGCAGTATTTT
len: 15
abundance: many
v_gene: TRBV12-3/TRBV12-4
j_gene: TRBJ2-3
d_gene: TRBD2

CDR3aa: CASSRDHDSNQPQHF
CDR3nt: TGTGCCAGCTCGAGGGACCACGATAGCAATCAGCCCCAGCATTTT
len: 15
abundance: few
v_gene: TRBV18
j_gene: TRBJ1-5
d_gene: NA

CDR3aa: CASSLRRGDNTEAFF
CDR3nt: TGTGCCAGCAGCTTACGTAGAGGGGATAACACTGAAGCTTTCTTT
len: 15
abundance: many
v_gene: TRBV7-9
j_gene: TRBJ1-1
d_gene: NA

CDR3aa: CASSSGSRSGELFF
CDR3nt: TGTGCCAGCAGTTCCGGGAGTCGGTCCGGGGAGCTGTTTTTT
len: 14
abundance: NA
v_gene: TRBV12-3/TRBV12-4
j_gene: TRBJ2-2
d_gene: NA

CDR3aa: CASSLGPGRYYGYTF
CDR3nt: TGTGCCAGCAGTTTGGGGCCAGGGCGCTACTATGGCTACACCTTC
len: 15
abundance: few
v_gene: TRBV12-3/TRBV12-4
j_gene: TRBJ1-2
d_gene: NA

CDR3aa: CASSELAGEDTQYF
CDR3nt: TGTGCCAGCAGTGAACTAGCGGGAGAAGACACGCAGTATTTT
len: 14
abundance: many
v_gene: TRBV6-4
j_gene: TRBJ2-3
d_gene: TRBD2

CDR3aa: CASRDSTNQETQYF
CDR3nt: TGTGCCAGCCGGGACAGTACAAACCAAGAGACCCAGTACTTC
len: 14
abundance: many
v_gene: TRBV2
j_gene: TRBJ2-5
d_gene: TRBD1

CDR3aa: CASSVLYDSPLHF
CDR3nt: TGTGCCAGCAGCGTACTGTACGATTCACCCCTCCACTTT
len: 13
abundance: few
v_gene: TRBV9
j_gene: TRBJ1-6
d_gene: NA

CDR3aa: CATSDLWQTYGYTF
CDR3nt: TGTGCCACCAGTGATTTGTGGCAGACTTATGGCTACACCTTC
len: 14
abundance: few
v_gene: TRBV24-1
j_gene: TRBJ1-2
d_gene: NA

CDR3aa: CASSLAGGPGELFF
CDR3nt: TGTGCCAGCAGCTTAGCAGGCGGTCCCGGGGAGCTGTTTTTT
len: 14
abundance: many
v_gene: TRBV7-9
j_gene: TRBJ2-2
d_gene: NA

CDR3aa: CASTPRDRPNYGYTF
CDR3nt: TGTGCCAGCACCCCAAGGGACAGGCCTAACTATGGCTACACCTTC
len: 15
abundance: many
v_gene: TRBV28
j_gene: TRBJ1-2
d_gene: TRBD1

CDR3aa: CASRRRAQETQYF
CDR3nt: TGTGCCAGCAGGAGGCGGGCCCAAGAGACCCAGTACTTC
len: 13
abundance: few
v_gene: TRBV6-5
j_gene: TRBJ2-5
d_gene: NA

CDR3aa: CASRPTSGEFSGANVLTF
CDR3nt: TGCGCCAGCAGGCCGACTAGCGGGGAATTCTCTGGGGCCAACGTCCTGACTTTC
len: 18
abundance: many
v_gene: TRBV5-1
j_gene: TRBJ2-6
d_gene: TRBD2